The source of this T cell receptor beta chain is a study of chemoradiotherapy in HPV16-positive cancers. Across the study: A couple of HPV16-positive patients' cells yielded candidate HPV-specific clones and common motifs.

Assay used: immunoSEQ multiplex PCR; TCRdb lists only in-frame clones, some missing. Counted here are 5,500 to 8,000 clones, roughly nine tenths occurring once; the ten biggest clones make up approximately 3.7%. Findings and caveats of the study: In HPV16-positive patients, HPV-responsive T-cell expansion tracked better recurrence-free survival.

The CDR3 extends over 10 amino acids. Germline assignment: CDR1 LNHDA and CDR2 SQIVND (reference sequence). Trimming left V 3 bases short and J 6 bases short, with 2 bases between. In regard to this clone: Its target is not known.

V and J are TRBV19 and TRBJ1-2; D is unresolved. The TCR comes from a human donor with HPV-associated anogenital cancer. The sample was acquired from a patient who underwent chemoradiotherapy. CDR3 nucleotides: TGTGCCAGTAGTATGAATGGCTACACCTTC. Translating gives CASSMNGYTF.